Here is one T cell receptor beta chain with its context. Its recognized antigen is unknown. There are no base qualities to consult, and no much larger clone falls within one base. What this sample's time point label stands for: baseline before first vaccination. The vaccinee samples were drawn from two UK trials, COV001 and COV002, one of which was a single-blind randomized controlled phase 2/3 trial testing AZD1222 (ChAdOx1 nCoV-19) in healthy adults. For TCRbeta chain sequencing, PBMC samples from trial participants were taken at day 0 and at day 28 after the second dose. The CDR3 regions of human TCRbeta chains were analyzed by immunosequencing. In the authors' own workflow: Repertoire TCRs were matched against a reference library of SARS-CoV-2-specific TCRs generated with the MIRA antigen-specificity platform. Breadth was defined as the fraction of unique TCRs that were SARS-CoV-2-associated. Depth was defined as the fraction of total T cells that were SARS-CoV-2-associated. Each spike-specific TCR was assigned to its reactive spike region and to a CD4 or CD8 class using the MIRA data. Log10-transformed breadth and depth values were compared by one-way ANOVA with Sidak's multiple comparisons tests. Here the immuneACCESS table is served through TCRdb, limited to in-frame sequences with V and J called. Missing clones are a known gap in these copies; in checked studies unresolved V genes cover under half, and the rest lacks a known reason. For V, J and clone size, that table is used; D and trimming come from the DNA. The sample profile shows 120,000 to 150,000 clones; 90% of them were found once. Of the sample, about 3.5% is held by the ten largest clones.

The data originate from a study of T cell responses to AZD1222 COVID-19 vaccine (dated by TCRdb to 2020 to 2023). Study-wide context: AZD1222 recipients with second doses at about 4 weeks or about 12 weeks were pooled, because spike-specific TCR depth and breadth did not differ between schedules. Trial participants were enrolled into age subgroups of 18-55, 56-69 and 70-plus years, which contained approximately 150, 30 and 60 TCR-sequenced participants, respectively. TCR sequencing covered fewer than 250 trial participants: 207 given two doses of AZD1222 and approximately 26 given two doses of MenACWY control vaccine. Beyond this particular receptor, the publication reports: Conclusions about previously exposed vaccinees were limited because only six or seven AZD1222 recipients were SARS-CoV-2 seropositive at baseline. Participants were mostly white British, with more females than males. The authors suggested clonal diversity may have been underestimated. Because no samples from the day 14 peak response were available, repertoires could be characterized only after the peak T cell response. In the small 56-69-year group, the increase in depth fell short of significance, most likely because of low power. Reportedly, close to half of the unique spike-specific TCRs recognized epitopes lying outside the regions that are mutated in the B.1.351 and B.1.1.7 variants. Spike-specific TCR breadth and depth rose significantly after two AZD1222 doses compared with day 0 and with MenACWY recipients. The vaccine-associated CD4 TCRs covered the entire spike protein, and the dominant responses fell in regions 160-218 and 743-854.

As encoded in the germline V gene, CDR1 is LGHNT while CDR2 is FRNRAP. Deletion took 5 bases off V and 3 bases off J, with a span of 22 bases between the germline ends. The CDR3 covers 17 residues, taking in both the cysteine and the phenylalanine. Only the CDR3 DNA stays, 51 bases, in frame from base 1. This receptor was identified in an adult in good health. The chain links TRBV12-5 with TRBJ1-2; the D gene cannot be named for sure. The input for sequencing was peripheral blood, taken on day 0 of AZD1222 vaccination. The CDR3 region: CASGLDSIRVVDYGYTF. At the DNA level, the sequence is TGTGCTAGTGGTCTCGATTCCATTCGGGTCGTGGACTATGGCTACACCTTC. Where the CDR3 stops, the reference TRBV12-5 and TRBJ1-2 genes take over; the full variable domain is DARVTQTPRHKVTEMGQEVTMRCQPILGHNTVFWYRQTMMQGLELLAYFRNRAPLDDSGMPKDRFSAEMPDATLATLKIQPSEPRDSAVYFCASGLDSIRVVDYGYTFGSGTRLTVV.